The next 25 T cell receptor beta chains were all read from a single sample in a study of Ad26.COV2.S vaccination and SARS-CoV-2 variants (dated by TCRdb to the early 2020s). The meaning of the sample's treatment or condition label: about 20 received Ad26.COV2.S at low or high dose, single or two shots; about 5 received placebo; per-sample allocation not given. For vaccine and placebo recipients, repertoires were sequenced using samples collected on day 63 after the first injection. Preparation of the library involved the immunoSEQ multiplex PCR assay. The table was pulled from immuneACCESS by TCRdb, which kept in-frame rearrangements only. Such tables lose some clones; where checked, under half of the loss comes from unresolved V genes, and the rest has no known cause. Across this sample there are a few hundred thousand clones, with 70% to 90% seen only once. Of the sample, about 3.5% falls within the top ten clones.

Source: peripheral blood, taken in a trial of Ad26.COV2.S vaccine versus placebo. The receptors shown here come from a person aged 18 to 65 who received the Ad26.COV2.S COVID-19 vaccine or a placebo.

The chain employs TRBV5-6 and TRBJ2-2; tentatively, D is TRBD2 (5 bases). V was trimmed by 2 bases and J by 7 bases, leaving 18 bases between them. The CDR3 spans 16 residues. Germline V gives CDR1 SGHDT, CDR2 YYEEEE. This CDR3 is CASSFDVGLRHGELFF. The CDR3 region has the DNA TGTGCCAGCAGCTTTGATGTCGGACTCAGACACGGGGAGCTGTTTTTT. The full variable domain, its missing parts supplied by reference TRBV5-6 and TRBJ2-2, is DAGVTQSPTHLIKTRGQQVTLRCSPKSGHDTVSWYQQALGQGPQFIFQYYEEEERQRGNFPDRFSGHQFPNYSSELNVNALLLGDSALYLCASSFDVGLRHGELFFGEGSRLTVL.

The chain carries TRBV7-2 and TRBJ1-2; 10 positions agree with TRBD1. V lost 5 bases, J lost 3 bases, and 9 bases stayed unmatched. The CDR3 runs to 16 residues. Germline V gene lookup returns CDR1 SGHTA and CDR2 FQGNSA. CDR3 nucleotide sequence: TGTGCCAGCAGCCCAAGACAGGGGGCGCGGGACTATGGCTACACCTTC. This codes for CASSPRQGARDYGYTF.

The chain links TRBV28 to TRBJ2-6, with a possible D match to TRBD1 (5 bases). The germline V gene encodes CDR1 MDHEN and CDR2 SYDVKM. V gave up 4 bases and J gave up 4 bases, with 14 bases separating them. The CDR3 runs to 16 residues. CDR3 bases: TGTGCCAGCAGTTACCAACCAGGGTCCGGGGCCAACGTCCTGACTTTC. Encoded protein: CASSYQPGSGANVLTF.

The chain links TRBV6-1 to TRBJ2-2, with D perhaps matching TRBD1 or TRBD2 (6 bases each). This CDR3 spans 17 amino acids. Per the germline V gene, CDR1 is MNHNS and CDR2 is SASEGT. V was pared by 2 bases and J by 3 bases, with 16 bases between. In nucleotides, the CDR3 is TGTGCCAGCAGTGAAAAGGGGGGTAAGGTTGACACCGGGGAGCTGTTTTTT. It is translated as CASSEKGGKVDTGELFF.

This chain links TRBV2 with TRBJ1-2; D possibly corresponds to TRBD1 (6 bases). Per germline, CDR1 SNHLY and CDR2 FYNNEI. The CDR3 is 14 residues long. V was pared by 3 bases and J by 4 bases, with 12 bases between. In nucleotides, the CDR3 is TGTGCCAGCAGTGACCTGGGACATCGCTATGGCTACACCTTC. Translation gives CASSDLGHRYGYTF.

The V gene is TRBV5-1, the J gene TRBJ2-4, with 13 bases that match TRBD2. Germline V CDR1 and CDR2: SGHRS, YFSETQ. J gave up 0 bases and V 2 bases, and 5 bases lay outside the gene matches. The CDR3 has 18 residues. The CDR3 reads CASSLAGLAGVAKNIQYF. The CDR3 nucleotides read TGCGCCAGCAGCTTAGCAGGACTAGCGGGGGTAGCCAAAAACATTCAGTACTTC.

The chain carries TRBV6-5 and TRBJ1-6; TRBD1 might be the D (6 bases). Germline CDR1 MNHEY, CDR2 SVGAGI. The V and J ends lost 5 bases and 0 bases respectively, with 8 bases between them. The length of the CDR3 is 15 residues. The CDR3 sequence is CASSPDSSYNSPLHF. The CDR3 region has the DNA TGTGCCAGCAGTCCGGACAGCTCCTATAATTCACCCCTCCACTTT.

The chain carries TRBV9 and TRBJ1-1; weak D call: TRBD1 (6 bases). The length of the CDR3 is 14 residues. Trimming took off 0 bases at V and 0 bases at J, with 6 bases between the two ends. Germline V gene lookup returns CDR1 SGDLS and CDR2 YYNGEE. Written as DNA, the CDR3 is TGTGCCAGCAGCGTAGCAGGGGTGAACACTGAAGCTTTCTTT. It is translated as CASSVAGVNTEAFF.

V is TRBV9 and J is TRBJ1-5; 7 nucleotides align to TRBD1. Germline assignment: CDR1 SGDLS and CDR2 YYNGEE. The CDR3 runs to 14 residues. With V trimmed by 3 bases and J by 5 bases, 5 bases remained unmatched. DNA of the CDR3: TGTGCCAGCAGCGGCGGGGACAGACATCAGCCCCAGCATTTT. Translated, it gives CASSGGDRHQPQHF.

A word on this clone: At the DNA level, this CDR3 is encoded by other sequences in the same sample as well. This sequence joins TRBV4-3 and TRBJ1-3, with D perhaps TRBD1 (5 bases). Germline-derived CDR1 and CDR2 are LGHNA and YSLEER. V shed 0 bases and J shed 4 bases, with 10 bases lying between them. The CDR3 is 15 residues long. The CDR3: CASSQDEGAGNTIYF. The CDR3 nucleotides are TGCGCCAGCAGCCAAGATGAAGGGGCGGGAAACACCATATATTTT.

This chain joins TRBV30 and TRBJ2-7, with a tentative D call TRBD1 (5 bases). This CDR3 is built from 14 residues. Germline CDR1 and CDR2: GTSNPN and SVGIG (reference sequence). V dropped 1 base and J dropped 4 bases, with 14 bases sitting between them. CDR3 coding DNA: TGTGCCTGGAGTGATACAGGTAGGGGATACGAGCAGTACTTC. It encodes CAWSDTGRGYEQYF.

This chain uses TRBV19 with TRBJ2-1; tentatively, D is TRBD1 (5 bases). This CDR3 is 13 amino acids long. Germline loops: CDR1 LNHDA, CDR2 SQIVND (reference sequence). Trimming stripped 5 bases from V and 5 bases from J, with 10 bases between. CDR3 residues: CASSSDRDNEQFF. CDR3 DNA sequence: TGTGCCAGTAGTTCCGACAGAGACAATGAGCAGTTCTTC.

The rearrangement links TRBV29-1 to TRBJ1-2; no firm D call. The germline CDR1 and CDR2 sequences are SQVTM and ANQGSEA. V was cut by 5 bases and J by 0 bases, with 4 bases left in between. The CDR3 contains 11 residues. In DNA, the CDR3 is TGCAGCGTTACAGCTAACTATGGCTACACCTTC. Protein product: CSVTANYGYTF.

The sample holds a few counts of this clone. V gene TRBV5-1 combines with J gene TRBJ2-1; D ambiguous. The germline gives CDR1 SGHRS, CDR2 YFSETQ. The CDR3 has 12 amino acids. Trimming left V 0 bases short and J 6 bases short, with 4 bases between. In DNA form, the CDR3 reads TGCGCCAGCAGCTTGGGAAGCAATGAGCAGTTCTTC. Its protein is CASSLGSNEQFF.

The chain carries TRBV13 and TRBJ2-1; 7 bases map to TRBD1. The CDR3 has 16 residues. The ends lost 5 bases at V and 9 bases at J; junction bases unmatched: 16. Per germline, CDR1 PRHDT and CDR2 FYEKMQ (reference sequence). The CDR3 DNA is TGTGCCAGCAGCCCTCAGACAGGGAAGGACTCCGGTGAGCAGTTCTTC. This translates into CASSPQTGKDSGEQFF.

This chain uses TRBV6-2 or TRBV6-3 with TRBJ1-5, with 7 bases that match TRBD1. This CDR3 is built from 16 residues. Losses at the gene ends were 6 bases for V and 7 bases for J; bases not matched to a gene: 15. Germline CDR1 MNHEY, CDR2 SVGEGT. The CDR3 sequence is CASSPTGTEFGQPQHF. CDR3 DNA sequence: TGTGCCAGCAGCCCGACCGGGACAGAATTTGGCCAGCCCCAGCATTTT.

The chain combines TRBV15 with TRBJ2-1; D is unresolved. The germline gives CDR1 LNHNV, CDR2 YYDKDF (reference sequence). Trimming stripped 0 bases from V and 0 bases from J, with 6 bases between. The CDR3 sequence is 15 residues long. In DNA, the CDR3 is TGTGCCACCAGCAGAGATTCGGGCTCCTACAATGAGCAGTTCTTC. This encodes CATSRDSGSYNEQFF.

The chain couples TRBV2 to TRBJ1-5; 8 bases fit TRBD1. The CDR3 contains 13 residues. J gave up 7 bases and V 7 bases, and 6 bases lay outside the gene matches. Per the germline V gene, CDR1 is SNHLY and CDR2 is FYNNEI. The CDR3 nucleotides are TGTGCCAGCACTGCAGGGGGCGGACAGCCCCAGCATTTT. This sequence encodes CASTAGGGQPQHF.

On this clone itself: This may arise from a read error, as a much more abundant clone is one base away. The sample carries other DNA sequences with the same CDR3. This sequence joins TRBV5-4 and TRBJ1-2; D unclear. The V gene's germline CDR1 is SGHNT and CDR2 YYREEE (reference sequence). Trimming took 2 bases from V and 4 from J, leaving 3 bases between them. This CDR3 has 11 residues. The DNA of the CDR3 is TGTGCCAGCAGCTTTAGCTATGGCTACACCTTC. Protein product: CASSFSYGYTF.

The gene calls are TRBV19 and TRBJ2-5; D call uncertain. The CDR3 covers 15 residues. Germline CDR1 reads LNHDA; CDR2 reads SQIVND (reference sequence). The V end lost 1 base, the J end lost 2 bases, and 11 bases lay between the germline ends. The CDR3: CASSIGAYSQETQYF. The CDR3 DNA follows: TGTGCCAGTAGTATAGGGGCTTACTCGCAAGAGACCCAGTACTTC.

V is TRBV4-3 and J is TRBJ1-4, with D uncertain. V gave up 2 bases and J gave up 6 bases, with 16 bases separating them. Germline values: CDR1 LGHNA, CDR2 YSLEER. The CDR3 spans 16 residues. CDR3 residues: CASSQSIGVGYEKLFF. DNA of the CDR3: TGCGCCAGCAGCCAATCTATTGGGGTGGGCTATGAAAAACTGTTTTTT.

The chain uses TRBV9 and TRBJ2-7, with D possibly being TRBD2 (5 bases). The CDR3 has 13 amino acids. The germline V gene encodes CDR1 SGDLS and CDR2 YYNGEE. Trimming shortened V by 0 bases and J by 6 bases, and 10 bases separated the two germline ends. The CDR3 sequence is CASSVVGVGEQYF. The DNA for the CDR3 is TGTGCCAGCAGCGTAGTCGGGGTGGGCGAGCAGTACTTC.

The chain couples TRBV9 to TRBJ2-3; possible D gene TRBD2, 7 bases. This CDR3 spans 18 amino acids. Trimming took 0 bases from V and 4 from J, leaving 21 bases between them. Germline V lookup: CDR1 SGDLS, CDR2 YYNGEE. The CDR3 DNA sequence: TGTGCCAGCAGCGTAGGACGGGGGGCAGGGACTTTAGCAGATACGCAGTATTTT. Protein product: CASSVGRGAGTLADTQYF.

The rearrangement joins TRBV27 to TRBJ1-3; 11 nucleotides match TRBD1. Trimming at V came to 3 bases and at J to 3 bases, leaving 1 base not matched to a gene. The CDR3 has 15 residues. The germline V gene has CDR1 MNHEY and CDR2 SMNVEV (reference sequence). CDR3 DNA sequence: TGTGCCAGCAGTTTCGGGACAGGGGGTGGAAACACCATATATTTT. Translating it yields CASSFGTGGGNTIYF.

The V gene is TRBV10-3, the J gene TRBJ2-3; D gene ambiguous. Germline values: CDR1 ENHRY, CDR2 SYGVKD. Trimming cost V 4 bases and J 5 bases, with 7 bases left between them. This CDR3 contains 12 residues. The CDR3 loop is CAISGRQDTQYF. CDR3 nucleotides: TGTGCCATCAGTGGCCGGCAAGATACGCAGTATTTT.